This T cell receptor (beta chain) was identified during a study of yellow fever vaccine responses in identical twins. TCRdb passed the RT-PCR reads through MiXCR, listing each CDR3 protein once. The sample shows 2,000 to 2,500 distinct CDR3 sequences, approximately 83% of them seen only once. The CDR3 covers 17 residues. The V gene's germline CDR1 is SGHNT and CDR2 YENEEA. Trimming cost V 1 base and J 1 base, with 13 bases left between them. This clonotype was detected only a few times. The antigen is not known. General study points: Twins' vaccine T cell responses reportedly seemed partly convergent and partly personalized.

Specimen: T cells from blood (PBMCs), unsorted or a sorted subset (not recorded which), collected before or after yellow fever vaccination (not recorded which). The receptor comes from a woman younger than 30 who received the yellow fever vaccine. The chain has TRBV11-3 and TRBJ2-2; D unclear. The CDR3 region is CASSLGPNSMNTGELFF. In nucleotides, the CDR3 is TGTGCCAGCAGCTTAGGCCCCAACTCGATGAACACCGGGGAGCTGTTTTTT.